This passage covers 23 T cell receptor beta chains from one sample sequenced in a study of monozygotic twins with inflammatory bowel disease. One entry per CDR3 protein, without DNA, is what TCRdb gives after re-calling the 5' RACE reads. Recorded for this sample: about 440,000 distinct CDR3 sequences. The specimen sequenced was blood. The receptor source for this set is a human donor with ulcerative colitis or Crohn's disease, or a healthy co-twin of an affected twin (not recorded which).

This chain uses TRBV12-3 or TRBV12-4 with TRBJ2-1; the TCRdb D gene call, TRBD1, has no DNA to confirm it. The CDR3 is 14 amino acids. The CDR3 region is CASSPWTGYNEQFF.

J is TRBJ1-2 and V is TRBV20-1; the TCRdb D gene call, TRBD1, has no DNA to confirm it. Per germline, CDR1 DFQATT and CDR2 SNEGSKA (reference sequence). The CDR3 length is 16 residues. CDR3 amino acids: CSAISDSQHSNYGYTF.

This chain connects TRBV5-1 to TRBJ2-7; TCRdb outputs TRBD1, but without DNA this stays unchecked. In germline, CDR1 is SGHRS, CDR2 YFSETQ. The CDR3 runs to 15 residues. The CDR3 loop reads CASSREGAPGREQYF.

The chain carries TRBV7-7 and TRBJ2-3; TCRdb designates TRBD1, a call that cannot be tested without DNA. The CDR3 loop spans 16 amino acids. Germline CDR1 reads SSHAT; CDR2 reads FNYEAQ (reference sequence). The CDR3: CASSLVGPGRGDTQYF.

V and J are TRBV6-1 and TRBJ2-2; TCRdb's D gene call, TRBD1, goes unchecked for lack of DNA. Germline V gene lookup returns CDR1 MNHNS and CDR2 SASEGT. This CDR3 is built from 14 residues. CDR3 region: CASSWLQGDGELFF.

CDR3 sequence reads: CATTGGTNTEAFF. The chain has TRBV2 and TRBJ1-1; TCRdb returns TRBD1, unconfirmable since there is no DNA. Germline CDR1 SNHLY, CDR2 FYNNEI. The CDR3 is 13 residues long.

This chain joins TRBV7-9 and TRBJ2-1. Per germline, CDR1 SEHNR and CDR2 FQNEAQ (reference sequence). The CDR3 runs to 15 residues. The CDR3 region is CASSPRQGIHNEQFF.

The rearrangement uses TRBV20-1 and TRBJ1-5. The length of the CDR3 is 12 residues. Germline CDR1 DFQATT, CDR2 SNEGSKA (reference sequence). The CDR3 protein is CSASRRNQPQHF.

V usage is TRBV14 and J usage is TRBJ2-7; TCRdb's D call of TRBD1 is untestable without DNA. The CDR3 covers 16 residues. Germline V CDR1 and CDR2: SGHDN, FVKESK. CDR3 in amino acids: CASSQTAGVGPYEQYF.

The genes are TRBV5-1 and TRBJ2-7; TCRdb's D gene call, TRBD1, goes unchecked for lack of DNA. Looked up from germline, CDR1 is SGHRS and CDR2 is YFSETQ. The CDR3 is 15 residues long. This chain's CDR3 is CASSISTAGTYEQYF.

The V and J genes are TRBV15 and TRBJ2-5; no DNA is available, so the TRBD1 call from TCRdb remains unchecked. The germline V gene has CDR1 LNHNV and CDR2 YYDKDF (reference sequence). This CDR3 contains 15 residues. The CDR3 protein is CATSGLDRGQETQYF.

The chain employs TRBV29-1 and TRBJ1-1. The germline gives CDR1 SQVTM, CDR2 ANQGSEA. The CDR3 consists of 13 residues. CDR3: CSVELLLNTEAFF.

The chain combines TRBV20-1 with TRBJ2-5. CDR3 length equals 15 residues. CDR1 DFQATT and CDR2 SNEGSKA come from the germline V gene (reference sequence). The CDR3 reads CSARVSQLSQETQYF.

The rearrangement joins TRBV12-3 or TRBV12-4 to TRBJ1-2. The CDR3 sequence is 14 residues long. The CDR3 region is CASSPGPSGYGYTF.

This rearrangement joins TRBV4-1 to TRBJ2-5; TCRdb selects TRBD2, and the lack of DNA leaves this call unchecked. Germline CDR1 and CDR2: MGHRA and YSYEKL. CDR3 length: 15 residues. The CDR3 loop reads CASSQPSGGVETQYF.

The rearrangement joins TRBV20-1 to TRBJ2-7. CDR3 length equals 13 residues. In germline, CDR1 is DFQATT, CDR2 SNEGSKA (reference sequence). The chain's CDR3 is CSASGPSSYEQYF.

V gene TRBV20-1 combines with J gene TRBJ1-1; TCRdb indicates TRBD1, and absent DNA this call remains unverified. This CDR3 region has 14 residues. Germline CDR1 DFQATT, CDR2 SNEGSKA (reference sequence). CDR3 loop: CSASGATVNTEAFF.

The chain combines TRBV4-1 with TRBJ1-1; the TCRdb call, TRBD1, lacks DNA for checking. The germline CDR1 and CDR2 sequences are MGHRA and YSYEKL. CDR3 length: 16 residues. The CDR3 region is CASSQGTRDPRTEAFF.

The chain carries TRBV5-6 and TRBJ1-4. The CDR3 extends over 14 amino acids. Germline V gene sequence: CDR1 SGHDT, CDR2 YYEEEE. The CDR3 protein is CASSSGSQYEKLFF.

The gene calls are TRBV6-2 or TRBV6-3 and TRBJ2-1; TCRdb returns TRBD2, unconfirmable since there is no DNA. Germline V gives CDR1 MNHEY, CDR2 SVGEGT. This CDR3 contains 18 residues. The CDR3 sequence is CASSYSTSGCNGSNEQFF.

The genes are TRBV6-2 or TRBV6-3 and TRBJ2-1; TCRdb returns TRBD1, unconfirmable since there is no DNA. The CDR3 has 15 amino acids. Germline V gene sequence: CDR1 MNHEY, CDR2 SVGEGT. CDR3 protein: CASSFPGGSPNEQFF.

The chain has TRBV19 and TRBJ2-7. The CDR3 runs 13 residues. Germline-derived CDR1 and CDR2 are LNHDA and SQIVND (reference sequence). CDR3 protein: CASSEAGDYEQYF.

V is TRBV29-1 and J is TRBJ2-2; checking the TCRdb D call of TRBD2 is not possible without DNA. Germline V CDR1 and CDR2: SQVTM, ANQGSEA. The CDR3 length is 16 residues. This CDR3 reads CSVELRGGGTPGELLF.